Below are 14 T cell receptor beta chains sequenced from a single sample in a study of shared clonotypes between healthy human individuals. Only CD45RO-negative cells positively selected for CCR7 counted as naive CD8 cells, so terminally differentiated effector memory CD45RA+ cells were excluded. Data came from immunoSEQ multiplex PCR; TCRdb stores just in-frame clones and leaves some out. This table holds about 680,000 clones, about 91% found once. Sequenced sample: naive CD8+ T cells sorted from blood. The receptors derive from a man aged 30 to 39 in good health.

The CDR3 DNA is TGTGCCAGCAGCTCCCTCCGAGGACGGGAAAATCGGAAGGATACGCAGTATTTT. Translation: CASSSLRGRENRKDTQYF. The V and J genes are TRBV7-9 and TRBJ2-3, with D tentatively TRBD2 (5 bases). The germline CDR1 and CDR2 sequences are SEHNR and FQNEAQ (reference sequence). V gave up 4 bases and J gave up 6 bases, with 26 bases separating them. The CDR3 has 18 amino acids.

This chain uses TRBV7-6 with TRBJ2-7, with D perhaps being TRBD1 or TRBD2 (5 bases each). There are 14 residues in the CDR3. V lost 1 base and J 3 bases, leaving 10 bases between the germline ends. Germline CDR1 and CDR2: SGHVS and FNYEAQ. CDR3 DNA sequence: TGTGCCAGCAGCTTAGGAGGGGCAGGCTACGAGCAGTACTTC. Its translation is CASSLGGAGYEQYF.

The chain couples TRBV5-1 to TRBJ2-3; 7 positions agree with TRBD2. The germline CDR1 and CDR2 sequences are SGHRS and YFSETQ. The ends lost 5 bases at V and 0 bases at J; junction bases unmatched: 12. This CDR3 region has 17 residues. As DNA, the CDR3 is TGCGCCAGCAGGGGGCTGGCGGGGGAGTCTAGCACAGATACGCAGTATTTT. Protein: CASRGLAGESSTDTQYF.

The rearrangement joins TRBV10-2 to TRBJ2-7, with 8 bases lining up with TRBD2. Per germline, CDR1 WSHSY and CDR2 SAAADI. This CDR3 has 14 residues. With V trimmed by 1 base and J by 4 bases, 3 bases remained unmatched. The CDR3, as DNA: TGCGCCAGCAGTGAGTTGGGACTAGGGTACGAGCAGTACTTC. Translation: CASSELGLGYEQYF.

This chain links TRBV2 with TRBJ2-7; D not certain. With 4 bases removed from V and 1 base from J, the gap between germline ends came to 11 bases. The germline gives CDR1 SNHLY, CDR2 FYNNEI. CDR3 length equals 14 residues. The CDR3: CASSGGGRSYEQYF. For the CDR3, the DNA is TGTGCCAGCAGTGGGGGTGGCAGGTCCTACGAGCAGTACTTC.

The genes are TRBV4-3 and TRBJ2-2; possibly TRBD2 for D (6 bases). Trimming pared 3 bases from V and 2 bases from J, leaving 22 bases between. The CDR3 spans 19 residues. Germline V gene sequence: CDR1 LGHNA, CDR2 YSLEER. The CDR3, as DNA: TGCGCCAGCAGCCAGCTCTTAAGCCGGGACGGGAGAAACACCGGGGAGCTGTTTTTT. It is translated as CASSQLLSRDGRNTGELFF.

The chain is built from TRBV5-4 and TRBJ2-7; 7 bases map to TRBD1. The CDR3 contains 15 residues. Germline V gene data show CDR1 as SGHNT and CDR2 as YYREEE (reference sequence). V lost 3 bases to trimming and J lost 0 bases; unmatched junction nucleotides: 6. The CDR3 nucleotides read TGTGCCAGCAGCTCGACAGGGCTCCCCTCCTACGAGCAGTACTTC. It codes for CASSSTGLPSYEQYF. Drawing the rest from reference TRBV5-4 and TRBJ2-7, the complete variable domain is ETGVTQSPTHLIKTRGQQVTLRCSSQSGHNTVSWYQQALGQGPQFIFQYYREEENGRGNFPPRFSGLQFPNYSSELNVNALELDDSALYLCASSSTGLPSYEQYFGPGTRLTVT.

This sequence joins TRBV4-2 and TRBJ2-7; D is perhaps TRBD1 (5 bases). The CDR3 consists of 15 residues. The germline V and J ends were trimmed by 0 bases and 0 bases, with 9 bases remaining between them. Germline lookup yields CDR1 LGHNA and CDR2 YNFKEQ. For the CDR3, the DNA is TGTGCCAGCAGCCAAGAACCAGGGATCTCCTACGAGCAGTACTTC. It is translated as CASSQEPGISYEQYF.

The chain couples TRBV4-1 to TRBJ2-3, with 14 bases fitting TRBD2. Germline-derived CDR1 and CDR2 are MGHRA and YSYEKL. The CDR3 contains 17 residues. V shed 4 bases, J shed 5 bases, and the junction held 8 bases outside the gene matches. The CDR3 DNA follows: TGCGCCAGCAGCCGATGGATAGGACTAGCGGGAGGAGATACGCAGTATTTT. Protein sequence: CASSRWIGLAGGDTQYF.

About this clone itself: This CDR3 is also generated by other DNA sequences in the sample. The chain carries TRBV28 and TRBJ2-7; 7 positions agree with TRBD2. V was clipped by 7 bases and J by 2 bases; unmatched bases: 23. This CDR3 comprises 19 residues. Per germline, CDR1 MDHEN and CDR2 SYDVKM. CDR3 loop: CASTLLRFREGLSAYEQYF. As DNA, the CDR3 is TGTGCCAGCACCCTTTTGAGGTTCAGGGAGGGTCTGAGTGCCTACGAGCAGTACTTC.

The CDR3, as DNA: TGTGCCAGCAGCTTAGGCTCGGGGTCGAGCTCCTACAATGAGCAGTTCTTC. Translation gives CASSLGSGSSSYNEQFF. The chain employs TRBV11-2 and TRBJ2-1, with D possibly TRBD2 on 5 matching bases. Germline CDR1 and CDR2: SGHAT and FQNNGV. Trimming stripped 1 base from V and 0 bases from J, with 13 bases between. The CDR3 totals 17 residues.

This clone was seen only a few times. Distinct nucleotide sequences in the sample also encode this CDR3. The chain carries TRBV29-1 and TRBJ2-7; 9 bases are a match to TRBD1. The CDR3 consists of 13 residues. Germline V gene sequence: CDR1 SQVTM, CDR2 ANQGSEA. V gave up 6 bases and J gave up 0 bases; unmatched junction bases: 3. This CDR3 is CSVRTGDSYEQYF. The CDR3 bases are TGCAGCGTGAGGACAGGGGACTCCTACGAGCAGTACTTC.

The gene calls are TRBV29-1 and TRBJ2-3; a possible D gene is TRBD2 (5 bases). The CDR3 is 15 amino acids. The V end was cut by 1 base, the J end by 2 bases, with 13 bases between. Germline assignment: CDR1 SQVTM and CDR2 ANQGSEA. The DNA for the CDR3 is TGCAGCGTTGAAGTTGGGCGGGTGATCACAGATACGCAGTATTTT. Its translation is CSVEVGRVITDTQYF.

The chain joins TRBV4-2 to TRBJ2-1; the match to TRBD1 covers 9 bases. Germline CDR1 is LGHNA and CDR2 is YNFKEQ. There are 16 residues in the CDR3. The V segment lost 0 bases and the J segment 4 bases; nucleotides outside the gene matches: 4. Written as DNA, the CDR3 is TGTGCCAGCAGCCAAGAACGAGGACAGGGGTACAATGAGCAGTTCTTC. Protein sequence: CASSQERGQGYNEQFF.